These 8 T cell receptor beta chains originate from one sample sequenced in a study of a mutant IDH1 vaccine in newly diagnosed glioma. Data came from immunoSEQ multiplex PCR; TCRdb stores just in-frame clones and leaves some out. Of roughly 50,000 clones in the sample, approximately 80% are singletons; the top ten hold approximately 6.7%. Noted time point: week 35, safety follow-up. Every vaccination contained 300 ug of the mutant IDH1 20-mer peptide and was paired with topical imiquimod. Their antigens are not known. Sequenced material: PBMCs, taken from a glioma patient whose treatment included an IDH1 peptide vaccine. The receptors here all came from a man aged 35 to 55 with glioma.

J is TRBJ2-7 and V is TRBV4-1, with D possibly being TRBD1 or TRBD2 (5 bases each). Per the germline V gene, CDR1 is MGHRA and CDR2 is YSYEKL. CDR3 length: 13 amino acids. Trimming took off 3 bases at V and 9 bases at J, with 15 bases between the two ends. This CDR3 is CASSQILGVGQYF. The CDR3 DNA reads TGCGCCAGCAGCCAGATATTGGGGGTCGGGCAGTACTTC.

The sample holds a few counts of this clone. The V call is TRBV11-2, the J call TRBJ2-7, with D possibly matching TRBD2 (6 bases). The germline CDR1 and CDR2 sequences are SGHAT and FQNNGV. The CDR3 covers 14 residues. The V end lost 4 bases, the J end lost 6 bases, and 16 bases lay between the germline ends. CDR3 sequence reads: CASSSLGGQTEQYF. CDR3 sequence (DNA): TGTGCCAGCAGCTCTTTAGGAGGGCAGACCGAGCAGTACTTC.

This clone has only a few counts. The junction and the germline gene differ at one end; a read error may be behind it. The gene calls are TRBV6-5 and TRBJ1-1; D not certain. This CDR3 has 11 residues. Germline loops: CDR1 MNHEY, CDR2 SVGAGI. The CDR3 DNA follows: TGTGCCAGCAGTTACCCCCGGGATCAAATTTTT. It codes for CASSYPRDQIF.

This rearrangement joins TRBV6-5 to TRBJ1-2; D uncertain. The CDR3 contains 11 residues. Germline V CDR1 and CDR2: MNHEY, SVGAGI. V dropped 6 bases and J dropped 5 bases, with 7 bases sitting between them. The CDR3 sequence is CASRDRYGYTF. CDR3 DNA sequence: TGTGCCAGCAGGGACCGATATGGCTACACCTTC.

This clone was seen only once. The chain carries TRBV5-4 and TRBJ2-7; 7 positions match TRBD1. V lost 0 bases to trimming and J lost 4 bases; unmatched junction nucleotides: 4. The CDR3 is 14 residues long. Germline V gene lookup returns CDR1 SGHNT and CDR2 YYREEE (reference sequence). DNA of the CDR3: TGTGCCAGCAGCTTGGCCCAGGGACAGTACGAGCAGTACTTC. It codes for CASSLAQGQYEQYF. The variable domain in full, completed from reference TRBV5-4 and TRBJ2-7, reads ETGVTQSPTHLIKTRGQQVTLRCSSQSGHNTVSWYQQALGQGPQFIFQYYREEENGRGNFPPRFSGLQFPNYSSELNVNALELDDSALYLCASSLAQGQYEQYFGPGTRLTVT.

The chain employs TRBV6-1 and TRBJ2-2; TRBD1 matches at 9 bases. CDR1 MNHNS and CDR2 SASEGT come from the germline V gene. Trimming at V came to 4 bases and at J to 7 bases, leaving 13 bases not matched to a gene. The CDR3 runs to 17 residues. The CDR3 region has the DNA TGTGCCAGCAGTGGACCCCCGGGACAGGGTGTTTTCGGGGAGCTGTTTTTT. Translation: CASSGPPGQGVFGELFF.

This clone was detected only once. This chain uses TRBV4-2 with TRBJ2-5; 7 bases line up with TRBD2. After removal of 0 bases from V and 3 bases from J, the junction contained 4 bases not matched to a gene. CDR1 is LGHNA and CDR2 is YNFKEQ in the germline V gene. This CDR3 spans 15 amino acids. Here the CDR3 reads CASSQERGGEETQYF. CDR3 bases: TGTGCCAGCAGCCAAGAGAGGGGAGGGGAAGAGACCCAGTACTTC.

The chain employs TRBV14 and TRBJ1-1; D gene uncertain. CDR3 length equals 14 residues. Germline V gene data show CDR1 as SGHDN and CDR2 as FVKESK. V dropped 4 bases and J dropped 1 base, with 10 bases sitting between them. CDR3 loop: CASSPAPRNTEAFF. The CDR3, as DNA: TGTGCCAGCAGCCCCGCCCCAAGGAACACTGAAGCTTTCTTT.